This TCR beta chain was observed in a study of blood T cell repertoires in COVID-19 (dated by TCRdb to the early 2020s). Broadly, across the study: Samples covering the acute and convalescent phases of COVID-19 were provided by collaborators in the United States, Italy and Spain. The dataset comprised deeply sampled blood TCRbeta repertoires from subjects exposed to, actively infected with, or recovered from COVID-19. The samples were drawn from two sources: the first 160 participants of the ongoing ImmuneRACE study, and 1,200 or so subjects contributed by 6 global collaborators. The repertoires were made available in a free public database intended to serve as a resource for research on the immune response to SARS-CoV-2. The sample metadata nearly always contained a de-identified subject ID, COVID-19 status, age in years and sex. The material from the prospective study consisted of cDNA or gDNA derived from T cells, B-cell-depleted T cells, or PBMCs. Where available, HLA class I and class II types were obtained from metadata supplied by the sample provider rather than from assay-based typing. Study-wide findings and limitations: Clinical and demographic metadata were provided uncurated, with the amount varying by source and participant.

As regards this clone: The antigen it recognizes is unknown. No much larger clonotype is one base removed from it; base qualities were not supplied.

V lost 6 bases and J lost 6 bases, and the count of bases not matched to a germline gene is 15. The CDR3, from cysteine to phenylalanine, totals 17 residues. Only CDR3 DNA remains: 51 bases, in frame from the first base. Looking up the germline V gene yields CDR1 MDHEN and CDR2 SYDVKM. Participants in the prospective study were aged 18 to 89 years, lived in under 30 United States geographic areas, and enrolled through a virtual design. In the prospective study, participants were assigned to cohorts based on the clinical history participants reported in a screening survey and a study questionnaire. Recovered participants in ImmuneRACE Cohort 3 were defined by two consecutive negative NP/OP PCR tests, clearance by a healthcare professional, or resolution of symptoms. Each participant in the prospective study had whole blood, serum and a nasopharyngeal or oropharyngeal swab collected by mobile phlebotomists. Over an approximately 2-month period, participants in the prospective study had the option of providing additional blood draws and questionnaires. Prospective study blood samples were shipped either frozen or at room temperature before DNA extraction.

The immunoSEQ Assay, a bias-controlled multiplex PCR, was used to amplify TCRbeta CDR3 regions from genomic DNA. On the study's bioinformatics: Within the assay, amplification of reference gene primers was used to estimate how many nucleated cells each sample contained. To quantify the absolute abundance of each unique TCRbeta CDR3 rearrangement, sequence reads were collapsed and filtered. For each sample, productive Simpson clonality was calculated as the square root of Simpson's diversity index across productive rearrangements. TCRdb's version of the immuneACCESS table is confined to in-frame rearrangements and falls short of the full clone set. An unresolved V gene accounts for under half of the shortfall where checked; the remainder is of unknown origin. D and trimming were read from the DNA, whereas the V and J calls and clone size are those reported in that table. The sample profile shows about 170,000 clones; over 75% of them were found once. The ten largest clones add up to about 0.8% of the sample.

This receptor was identified in a woman aged 18 to 35 who had recovered from COVID-19. Sequences were obtained from PBMCs or T cells enriched from blood (not recorded which). The chain is made from TRBV28 and TRBJ2-1, with TRBD1 identical over 9 junction bases. The nucleotide sequence is TGTGCCAGCAGACTCACCGCGGGACAGGGTAAACGCAATGAGCAGTTCTTC. Its protein reads: CASRLTAGQGKRNEQFF.